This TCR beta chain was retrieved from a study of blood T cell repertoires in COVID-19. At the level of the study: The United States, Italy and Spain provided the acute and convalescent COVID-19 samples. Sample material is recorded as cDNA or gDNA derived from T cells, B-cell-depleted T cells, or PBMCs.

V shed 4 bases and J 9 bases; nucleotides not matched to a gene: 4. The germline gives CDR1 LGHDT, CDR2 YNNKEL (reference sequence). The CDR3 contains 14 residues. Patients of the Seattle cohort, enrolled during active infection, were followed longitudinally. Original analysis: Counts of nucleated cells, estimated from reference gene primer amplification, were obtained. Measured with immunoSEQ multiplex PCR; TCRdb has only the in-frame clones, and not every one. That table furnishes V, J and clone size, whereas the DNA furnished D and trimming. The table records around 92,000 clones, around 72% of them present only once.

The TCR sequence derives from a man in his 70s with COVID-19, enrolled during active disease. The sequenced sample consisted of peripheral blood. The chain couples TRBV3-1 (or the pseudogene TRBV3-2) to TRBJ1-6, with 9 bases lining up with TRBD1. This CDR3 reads CASSRRDRVSPLHF. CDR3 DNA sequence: TGTGCCAGCAGCCGTCGGGACAGGGTTTCACCCCTCCACTTT.